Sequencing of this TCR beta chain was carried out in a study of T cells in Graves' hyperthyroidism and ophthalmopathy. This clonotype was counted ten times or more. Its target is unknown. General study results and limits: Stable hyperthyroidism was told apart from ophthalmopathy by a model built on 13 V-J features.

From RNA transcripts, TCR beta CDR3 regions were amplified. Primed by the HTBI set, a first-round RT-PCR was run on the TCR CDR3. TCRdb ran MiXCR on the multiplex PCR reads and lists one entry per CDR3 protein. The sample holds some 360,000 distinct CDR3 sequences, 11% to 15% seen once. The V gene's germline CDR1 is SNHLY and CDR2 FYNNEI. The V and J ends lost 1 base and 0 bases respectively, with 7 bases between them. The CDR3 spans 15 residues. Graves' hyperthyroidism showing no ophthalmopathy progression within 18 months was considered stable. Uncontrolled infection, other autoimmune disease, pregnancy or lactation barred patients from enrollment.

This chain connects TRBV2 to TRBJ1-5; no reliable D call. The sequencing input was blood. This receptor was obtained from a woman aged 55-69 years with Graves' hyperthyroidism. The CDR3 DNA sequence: TGTGCCAGCAGTGAAGGGCAGTATAGCAATCAGCCCCAGCATTTT. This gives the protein CASSEGQYSNQPQHF. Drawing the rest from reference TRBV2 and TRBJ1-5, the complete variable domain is EPEVTQTPSHQVTQMGQEVILRCVPISNHLYFYWYRQILGQKVEFLVSFYNNEISEKSEIFDDQFSVERPDGSNFTLKIRSTKLEDSAMYFCASSEGQYSNQPQHFGDGTRLSIL.